These 13 T cell receptor beta chains were sequenced from one sample in a study of T cell repertoires in cytomegalovirus infection (dated by TCRdb to between 2018 and 2021). These TCRs' antigens remain unknown. This sample was sequenced with an Illumina HiSeq 1500. Using fastp trimming at Q25 and MiXCR clonotype assembly, TCRdb reanalyzed the public sequencing data and kept in-frame beta chains. Under each unique CDR3 protein, matching rows form one entry showing the most common genes and DNA. Recorded for this sample are under 200,000 distinct CDR3 sequences; roughly 20% of them occurred a single time. The ten top clones hold under 30% of the sample. Taken with the paper, the label for treatment or condition translates to: in vitro stimulation with specific CMV peptide epitopes to enrich CMV-specific T cells. The source was CD8+ T cells from cultured PBMCs, collected from culture after CMV antigen stimulation. These TCRs come from a human donor in good health (CMV status not recorded). Some clones in this sample may be carry-over from other donors' samples.

This clonotype has only a few counts. The chain carries TRBV15 and TRBJ2-5; a possible D gene is TRBD2 (6 bases). Per germline, CDR1 LNHNV and CDR2 YYDKDF (reference sequence). Trimming cost V 5 bases and J 5 bases, with 9 bases left between them. The CDR3 runs 12 residues. The CDR3: CATSRRGETQYF. The CDR3 region has the DNA TGTGCCACCAGCCGACGGGGGGAGACCCAGTACTTC. The full variable domain, in which reference TRBV15 and TRBJ2-5 provide the parts outside the CDR3, is DAMVIQNPRYQVTQFGKPVTLSCSQTLNHNVMYWYQQKSSQAPKLLFHYYDKDFNNEADTPDNFQSRRPNTSFCFLDIRSPGLGDTAMYLCATSRRGETQYFGPGTRLLVL.

This clonotype was recorded a few times. The gene calls are TRBV28 and TRBJ2-7, with a weak D call TRBD2 (6 bases). The CDR3 has 14 residues. Looked up from germline, CDR1 is MDHEN and CDR2 is SYDVKM. V was pared by 4 bases and J by 11 bases, with 21 bases between. The CDR3 loop reads CASSSRLVYDVEYF. The CDR3 DNA follows: TGTGCCAGCAGTTCCCGACTAGTTTACGACGTTGAGTACTTC.

The chain has TRBV28 and TRBJ2-7; TRBD1 aligns across 7 bases. CDR1 and CDR2 (germline): MDHEN, SYDVKM. V shed 2 bases, J shed 0 bases, and the junction held 7 bases outside the gene matches. The CDR3 has 16 residues. The CDR3: CASSLLTGYSSYEQYF. The CDR3 DNA reads as TGTGCCAGCAGTTTACTGACAGGGTACAGCTCCTACGAGCAGTACTTC.

The rearrangement joins TRBV5-6 to TRBJ2-1, with 7 positions matching TRBD2. Germline assignment: CDR1 SGHDT and CDR2 YYEEEE. This CDR3 has 15 residues. Losses at the gene ends were 4 bases for V and 3 bases for J; bases not matched to a gene: 7. CDR3 bases: TGTGCCAGCAGCATCGGCTGGGGGGGCTACAATGAGCAGTTCTTC. This gives the protein CASSIGWGGYNEQFF.

The rearrangement uses TRBV7-8 and TRBJ2-3; D remains unclear. Germline CDR1 and CDR2: SGHVS and FQNEAQ. The length of the CDR3 is 12 residues. CDR3 sequence: CVTAHITDTQYF. In DNA, the CDR3 is TGTGTTACTGCCCATATCACAGATACGCAGTATTTT.

This chain links TRBV6-1 with TRBJ1-5; TRBD1 is a possible D gene (5 bases). Trimming shortened V by 1 base and J by 4 bases, and 14 bases separated the two germline ends. The CDR3 loop spans 16 amino acids. Germline V gives CDR1 MNHNS, CDR2 SASEGT. CDR3 region: CASSEDPGPMNQPQHF. The CDR3 DNA follows: TGTGCCAGCAGTGAAGACCCGGGACCGATGAATCAGCCCCAGCATTTT.

This clonotype was seen a handful of times. V is TRBV9 and J is TRBJ2-7, with D perhaps assigned TRBD1 or TRBD2 (5 bases each). V lost 0 bases to trimming and J lost 1 base, with 11 bases between them. Germline assignment: CDR1 SGDLS and CDR2 YYNGEE. The CDR3 has 15 amino acids. CDR3 DNA: TGTGCCAGCAGCGTAGAGGGGACGGTTTCCTACGAGCAGTACTTC. Translated: CASSVEGTVSYEQYF. Based on the CDR3 plus reference TRBV9 and TRBJ2-7, the full variable domain is DSGVTQTPKHLITATGQRVTLRCSPRSGDLSVYWYQQSLDQGLQFLIQYYNGEERAKGNILERFSAQQFPDLHSELNLSSLELGDSALYFCASSVEGTVSYEQYFGPGTRLTVT.

The genes are TRBV12-3 or TRBV12-4 and TRBJ1-4, with D tentatively TRBD1 (5 bases). Trimming cost V 7 bases and J 8 bases, with 11 bases left between them. The CDR3 runs to 12 residues. The CDR3 coding sequence is TGTGCCAGCAAAGGGGCTGGCGAAAAACTGTTTTTT. Residues: CASKGAGEKLFF.

Ten or more counts support this clonotype. V gene TRBV7-2 combines with J gene TRBJ1-6, with a tentative D call TRBD1 (6 bases). V lost 3 bases and J lost 4, with 13 bases in between. CDR1 and CDR2 (germline): SGHTA, FQGNSA. This CDR3 is 16 amino acids long. CDR3 sequence: CASSFNDRHYNSPLHF. In DNA form, the CDR3 reads TGTGCCAGCAGCTTTAACGACAGGCATTATAATTCACCCCTCCACTTT.

This clonotype was counted between two and nine times. The chain has TRBV7-8 and TRBJ2-7; D is perhaps TRBD2 (5 bases). CDR1 and CDR2 from the germline V gene are SGHVS and FQNEAQ. The length of the CDR3 is 15 residues. The V end lost 6 bases, the J end lost 5 bases, and 20 bases lay between the germline ends. The CDR3 is CASSLDLNGVHEQYF. CDR3 DNA sequence: TGTGCCAGCAGTTTGGACCTTAACGGGGTCCACGAGCAGTACTTC.

A few counts support this clonotype. Here the CDR3 reads CASSSIAGLAGTNNEQFF. Written as DNA, the CDR3 is TGTGCCAGCAGTTCCATTGCGGGACTAGCGGGTACCAACAATGAGCAGTTCTTC. The chain links TRBV6-5 to TRBJ2-1; 12 positions agree with TRBD2. Germline CDR1 and CDR2: MNHEY and SVGAGI. The length of the CDR3 is 18 residues. Trimming cost V 4 bases and J 5 bases; bases outside gene matches: 12.

This clonotype was picked up a small number of times. The chain uses TRBV19 and TRBJ1-6, with 7 bases fitting TRBD1. The CDR3 contains 14 residues. Germline CDR1 is LNHDA and CDR2 is SQIVND (reference sequence). The V segment lost 3 bases and the J segment 10 bases; nucleotides outside the gene matches: 6. The CDR3 DNA follows: TGTGCCAGTAGTATTGAGGGGGCGGAATCACCCCTCCACTTT. This gives the protein CASSIEGAESPLHF.

This clonotype turned up a few times. The chain carries TRBV7-2 and TRBJ2-7; the D gene is possibly TRBD1 (6 bases). The V end was cut by 5 bases, the J end by 2 bases, with 10 bases between. The CDR3 extends over 13 amino acids. CDR1 is SGHTA, CDR2 FQGNSA, per germline. CDR3 region: CASSAGTTYEQYF. The CDR3 DNA sequence: TGTGCCAGCAGCGCCGGGACAACCTACGAGCAGTACTTC.